A single sample is the source of the 10 T cell receptor beta chains below, sequenced in a study of T cell repertoires in cytomegalovirus infection (dated by TCRdb to about 2019). The instrument given in TCRdb is Illumina HiSeq 1500. TCRdb ran its own pipeline on the public reads, namely fastp trimming at Q25 and MiXCR clone calling, and kept in-frame beta chains. Rows with one shared CDR3 protein collapse into an entry with the most common genes and DNA. Here the sample has fewer than 550,000 distinct CDR3 sequences; about 26% occur a single time. Of the sample, 13% falls within the top ten clones. The sample was PBMCs. These receptors all stem from a human donor in good health (CMV status not recorded). Some clones in this sample may be carry-over from other donors' samples.

The chain combines TRBV18 with TRBJ2-7; possible D gene TRBD1, 5 bases. CDR3 length: 16 residues. Trimming took 3 bases from V and 3 from J, leaving 18 bases between them. Germline values: CDR1 KGHSH, CDR2 LQKENI. The CDR3 nucleotides are TGTGCCAGCTCACCTACCCCGGCGCAGGGCGGCTACGAGCAGTACTTC. Amino acids: CASSPTPAQGGYEQYF.

This chain uses TRBV20-1 with TRBJ2-5; 7 positions agree with TRBD2. Germline V CDR1 and CDR2: DFQATT, SNEGSKA (reference sequence). V gave up 1 base and J gave up 4 bases; unmatched junction bases: 9. The CDR3 has 15 amino acids. This CDR3 is CSARGEGGPIETQYF. The DNA for the CDR3 is TGCAGTGCTAGAGGGGAGGGAGGGCCTATAGAGACCCAGTACTTC.

Only a few counts were recorded for this clonotype. The rearrangement links TRBV14 to TRBJ2-1; D call uncertain. V lost 3 bases, J lost 2 bases, and 14 bases lay in between. This CDR3 comprises 16 residues. Germline CDR1 reads SGHDN; CDR2 reads FVKESK. For the CDR3, the DNA is TGTGCCAGCAGCCAGGGTGAAGGTCTTCCCTACAATGAGCAGTTCTTC. Protein sequence: CASSQGEGLPYNEQFF.

This rearrangement joins TRBV2 to TRBJ2-1; D call uncertain. Trimming removed 7 bases at V and 9 bases at J, with 19 bases between. In germline, CDR1 is SNHLY, CDR2 FYNNEI. The CDR3 runs to 14 residues. Here the CDR3 reads CASTKDQVDTEQFF. CDR3 DNA sequence: TGTGCCAGCACTAAGGACCAAGTGGATACTGAGCAGTTCTTC.

This clonotype was detected only a few times. J is TRBJ1-2 and V is TRBV11-2; D unresolved. The V and J ends lost 5 bases and 5 bases respectively, with 15 bases between them. The CDR3 loop spans 14 amino acids. Germline loops: CDR1 SGHAT, CDR2 FQNNGV. The CDR3 sequence: CASSPSATLYGYTF. The CDR3 DNA sequence: TGTGCCAGCAGCCCCTCAGCTACTCTTTATGGCTACACCTTC.

This clonotype was seen many times. The rearrangement uses TRBV27 and TRBJ2-1; D is ambiguous. CDR3 length: 14 residues. Germline V gene lookup returns CDR1 MNHEY and CDR2 SMNVEV (reference sequence). V lost 5 bases and J 0 bases, leaving 8 bases between the germline ends. Written as DNA, the CDR3 is TGTGCCAGCAGTCCTAGGAGCTCCTACAATGAGCAGTTCTTC. Its translation: CASSPRSSYNEQFF.

The chain carries TRBV5-1 and TRBJ2-1; 11 bases match TRBD2. The CDR3 spans 15 residues. V lost 2 bases to trimming and J lost 11 bases; unmatched junction nucleotides: 9. Germline V gene sequence: CDR1 SGHRS, CDR2 YFSETQ. The CDR3 loop reads CASSLIGTSGDKQFF. The CDR3 DNA reads as TGCGCCAGCAGCTTAATTGGGACTAGCGGTGATAAGCAGTTCTTC.

The chain carries TRBV19 and TRBJ2-3; 12 nucleotides align to TRBD2. J lost 3 bases, V lost 5 bases, and 9 bases had no gene match. This CDR3 contains 17 residues. In germline, CDR1 is LNHDA, CDR2 SQIVND (reference sequence). CDR3 in amino acids: CASSLPSGRASTDTQYF. The CDR3, as DNA: TGTGCCAGTAGTCTACCTAGCGGGAGGGCCAGTACAGATACGCAGTATTTT.

The genes are TRBV14 and TRBJ2-6, with D possibly TRBD2 on 5 matching bases. This CDR3 has 17 residues. The ends were cut back, 1 base at V and 10 bases at J, with 20 bases in the middle. CDR1 is SGHDN, CDR2 FVKESK, per germline. CDR3: CASSQAFRSPRDNVLTF. DNA of the CDR3: TGTGCCAGCAGCCAAGCTTTCAGATCTCCCCGGGATAACGTCCTGACTTTC.

This clonotype was observed many times. The chain is built from TRBV6-2 or TRBV6-3 and TRBJ2-7; D possibly corresponds to TRBD1 (5 bases). Germline assignment: CDR1 MNHEY and CDR2 SVGEGT. Between the trimmed V and J ends, which lost 4 bases and 7 bases, there was a span of 17 bases. The CDR3 consists of 14 residues. The CDR3 sequence: CASSSFGQTREQYV. Here the CDR3 DNA reads TGTGCCAGCAGTTCCTTCGGACAAACGAGGGAGCAGTACGTC.